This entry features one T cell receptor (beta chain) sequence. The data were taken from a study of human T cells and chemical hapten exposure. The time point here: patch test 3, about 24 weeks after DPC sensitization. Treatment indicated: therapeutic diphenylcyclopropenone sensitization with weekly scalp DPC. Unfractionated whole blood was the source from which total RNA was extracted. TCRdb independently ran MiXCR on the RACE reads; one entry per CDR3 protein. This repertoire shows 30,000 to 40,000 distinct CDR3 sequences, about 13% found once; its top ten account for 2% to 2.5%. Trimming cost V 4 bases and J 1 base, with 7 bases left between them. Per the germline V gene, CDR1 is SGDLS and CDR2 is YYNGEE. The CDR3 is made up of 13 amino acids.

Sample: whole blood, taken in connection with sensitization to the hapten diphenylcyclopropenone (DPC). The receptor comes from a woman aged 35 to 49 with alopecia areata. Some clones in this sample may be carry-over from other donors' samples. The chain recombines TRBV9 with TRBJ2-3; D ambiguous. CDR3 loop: CASSLFRTDTQYF. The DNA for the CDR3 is TGTGCCAGCAGCCTGTTTCGCACAGATACGCAGTATTTT.